Given below is one T cell receptor beta chain in context. The antigen remains undetermined. Time point in this sample: week 23, last vaccination. Alongside topical imiquimod, each dose of vaccine comprised 300 ug of mutant IDH1 20-mer peptide. This table comes from immunoSEQ multiplex PCR, and its TCRdb copy is limited to in-frame clones, with some not included. In the table there are about 29,000 clones, roughly 80% of which are singletons. These data are taken from a study of a mutant IDH1 vaccine in newly diagnosed glioma. This clonotype was sampled from a woman in her late teens or twenties with glioma. The sequencing used PBMCs, collected from a glioma patient whose treatment included an IDH1 peptide vaccine.

The CDR3 reads CASSGAGGNEQFF. The CDR3 nucleotides are TGTGCCAGCAGCGGGGCAGGGGGTAATGAGCAGTTCTTC. The chain is built from TRBV7-6 and TRBJ2-1, with 7 nucleotides matching TRBD1. The germline gives CDR1 SGHVS, CDR2 FNYEAQ. The CDR3 length is 13 residues. The junction had 5 bases not matched to a gene; V was cut back by 5 bases and J by 7 bases.